This TCR beta chain is drawn from a study of CD8 T cells in Susac syndrome. Peripheral blood CD8+ and CD4+ T cells were profiled by TCR beta sequencing. CDR3 length: 13 residues. Germline CDR1 is SQVTM and CDR2 is ANQGSEA. V gave up 5 bases and J gave up 3 bases; unmatched junction bases: 4. A quantity of about 0.5 to 1 ug RNA underwent reverse transcription using random hexamers. MiXCR, applied by TCRdb to the immunoSEQ multiplex PCR reads, yields one record per CDR3 protein. This table has about 120,000 distinct CDR3 sequences, around 90% appearing once. The source material was CD4+ T cells from PBMCs. This chain joins TRBV29-1 and TRBJ2-7, with 10 bases identical to TRBD1. The source of this sequence is a human donor in good health. CDR3 residues: CSVQGTGDYEQYF. The CDR3 DNA sequence: TGCAGCGTTCAAGGGACAGGGGACTACGAGCAGTACTTC.